Each of the 30 T cell receptor beta chains below was sequenced from the same sample in a study of cytomegalovirus exposure and HLA in healthy donors. Primers included in the PCR were 60 Vbeta and 13 Jbeta primers. The protocol was immunoSEQ multiplex PCR, while the TCRdb copy is restricted to in-frame clones and leaves out a portion. Among around 200,000 clones, over 65% were seen once, and the ten largest hold roughly 3.5%. The material sequenced was PBMCs. These receptors came from a woman in her fifties or sixties in good health and CMV-seropositive.

This chain joins TRBV7-9 and TRBJ1-5; 8 bases agree with TRBD1. The V segment lost 5 bases and the J segment 1 base; nucleotides outside the gene matches: 4. CDR3 size: 15 residues. Per germline, CDR1 SEHNR and CDR2 FQNEAQ (reference sequence). CDR3 DNA sequence: TGTGCCAGCAGCCCCGACAGGGGAAGCAATCAGCCCCAGCATTTT. Amino acid sequence: CASSPDRGSNQPQHF. The whole variable domain, filled in from reference TRBV7-9 and TRBJ1-5, reads DTGVSQNPRHKITKRGQNVTFRCDPISEHNRLYWYRQTLGQGPEFLTYFQNEAQLEKSRLLSDRFSAERPKGSFSTLEIQRTEQGDSAMYLCASSPDRGSNQPQHFGDGTRLSIL.

This chain connects TRBV5-1 to TRBJ2-5, with TRBD1 matching over 10 bases. CDR3 size: 14 residues. V shed 4 bases and J 7 bases; nucleotides not matched to a gene: 7. Looked up from germline, CDR1 is SGHRS and CDR2 is YFSETQ. CDR3 bases: TGCGCCAGCAGCCAGACAGGGGGCGGGGGGACCCAGTACTTC. Translation gives CASSQTGGGGTQYF.

Only one count was recorded for this clone. This chain uses TRBV28 with TRBJ1-1; D not resolved. The CDR3 covers 14 residues. Trimming removed 7 bases at V and 1 base at J, with 13 bases between. Germline-derived CDR1 and CDR2 are MDHEN and SYDVKM. The CDR3 DNA is TGTGCCAGCACCCACAAGAAGTGGAACACTGAAGCTTTCTTT. This translates into CASTHKKWNTEAFF.

The V call is TRBV28, the J call TRBJ2-5; 7 positions match TRBD1. The CDR3 spans 13 residues. V was pared by 6 bases and J by 3 bases, with 4 bases of the junction left unmatched. CDR1 and CDR2 (germline): MDHEN, SYDVKM. CDR3 nucleotide sequence: TGTGCCAGCAGACGACAGGGAGAAGAGACCCAGTACTTC. Amino acids: CASRRQGEETQYF.

This clone was observed a single time. The rearrangement uses TRBV5-1 and TRBJ2-7; 11 nucleotides line up with TRBD2. The CDR3 covers 16 residues. CDR1 and CDR2 (germline): SGHRS, YFSETQ. Trimming cost V 4 bases and J 5 bases; bases outside gene matches: 11. The CDR3 region is CASSPSGTSGADEQYF. Written as DNA, the CDR3 is TGCGCCAGCAGCCCTTCCGGGACTAGCGGAGCGGACGAGCAGTACTTC.

This clone has a single count. This rearrangement joins TRBV5-1 to TRBJ2-7, with TRBD2 matching over 11 bases. CDR3 length: 18 residues. Germline V gene sequence: CDR1 SGHRS, CDR2 YFSETQ. V dropped 6 bases and J dropped 0; count of bases not matched to a gene: 14. This CDR3 reads CASKKVLAGGDSSYEQYF. In nucleotides, the CDR3 is TGCGCCAGCAAAAAGGTGCTAGCGGGGGGTGACAGCTCCTACGAGCAGTACTTC. Variable domain in full (rest from reference TRBV5-1 and TRBJ2-7): KAGVTQTPRYLIKTRGQQVTLSCSPISGHRSVSWYQQTPGQGLQFLFEYFSETQRNKGNFPGRFSGRQFSNSRSEMNVSTLELGDSALYLCASKKVLAGGDSSYEQYFGPGTRLTVT.

The chain links TRBV4-2 to TRBJ2-3; the match to TRBD2 covers 7 bases. J gave up 0 bases and V 0 bases, and 9 bases lay outside the gene matches. CDR1 LGHNA and CDR2 YNFKEQ come from the germline V gene. This CDR3 is 18 amino acids long. This CDR3 is CASSQDILALYSTDTQYF. CDR3 nucleotides: TGTGCCAGCAGCCAAGATATACTAGCGTTATATAGCACAGATACGCAGTATTTT.

The chain recombines TRBV9 with TRBJ2-5; TRBD2 matches 8 bases. Germline V gives CDR1 SGDLS, CDR2 YYNGEE. J gave up 1 base and V 7 bases, and 6 bases lay outside the gene matches. The CDR3 has 14 residues. In DNA, the CDR3 is TGTGCCAGCTCGGGGGGGGCCCTCCAAGAGACCCAGTACTTC. Translation gives CASSGGALQETQYF.

The V call is TRBV5-4, the J call TRBJ1-2; D call uncertain. Trimming shortened V by 1 base and J by 5 bases, and 9 bases separated the two germline ends. The CDR3 is made up of 13 amino acids. Per the germline V gene, CDR1 is SGHNT and CDR2 is YYREEE (reference sequence). In DNA, the CDR3 is TGTGCCAGCAGCTTGCCGGGAGGGTATGGCTACACCTTC. Translated, it gives CASSLPGGYGYTF.

This clone was detected only a few times. V gene TRBV4-2 combines with J gene TRBJ2-5, with 15 positions matching TRBD2. Trimming cost V 1 base and J 5 bases; bases outside gene matches: 5. The CDR3 sequence is 17 residues long. Germline V CDR1 and CDR2: LGHNA, YNFKEQ. The CDR3 here is CASSQGTSGGAGETQYF. The CDR3 DNA follows: TGTGCCAGCAGCCAAGGGACTAGCGGGGGGGCAGGGGAGACCCAGTACTTC.

The rearrangement links TRBV2 to TRBJ2-1, with 13 bases fitting TRBD2. The V and J ends lost 4 bases and 6 bases, in that order; junction bases with no gene match: 18. This CDR3 is built from 20 residues. Germline V gives CDR1 SNHLY, CDR2 FYNNEI. The CDR3 region is CASSGPPTSGGEGVPNEQFF. The CDR3, as DNA: TGTGCCAGCAGTGGCCCCCCAACTAGCGGGGGGGAGGGGGTACCCAATGAGCAGTTCTTC.

The rearrangement uses TRBV11-2 and TRBJ2-5; 7 nucleotides line up with TRBD2. The J call is in doubt because the DNA end fits TRBJ2-7 better. The CDR3 spans 13 residues. The germline CDR1 and CDR2 sequences are SGHAT and FQNNGV. CDR3 nucleotides: TGTGCCAGCAGCTGGGGGGGAAACTACGAGCAGTACTTC. This sequence encodes CASSWGGNYEQYF.

This clone was seen a handful of times. V and J are TRBV5-1 and TRBJ1-2, with D possibly matching TRBD1 (5 bases). The CDR3 is 15 residues long. Germline CDR1 SGHRS, CDR2 YFSETQ. Trimming stripped 0 bases from V and 7 bases from J, with 16 bases between. The chain's CDR3 is CASSLVGDAGSGYTF. Here the CDR3 DNA reads TGCGCCAGCAGCTTGGTGGGGGACGCGGGGAGTGGCTACACCTTC.

V usage is TRBV19 and J usage is TRBJ1-1; D perhaps matches TRBD1 (5 bases). Trimming removed 4 bases from V and 6 bases from J, with 18 bases in between. CDR3 length equals 15 residues. In germline, CDR1 is LNHDA, CDR2 SQIVND (reference sequence). CDR3 in amino acids: CASSTSGGVGPEAFF. Here the CDR3 DNA reads TGTGCCAGTAGTACTTCGGGGGGTGTCGGCCCTGAAGCTTTCTTT.

The genes are TRBV7-9 and TRBJ1-2; the D is unclear. The germline V gene has CDR1 SEHNR and CDR2 FQNEAQ (reference sequence). V was pared by 1 base and J by 5 bases, with 8 bases between. This CDR3 comprises 13 residues. This CDR3 is CASSLETTYGYTF. CDR3 coding DNA: TGTGCCAGCAGCTTAGAAACGACATATGGCTACACCTTC.

The gene calls are TRBV5-1 and TRBJ2-7; 9 bases agree with TRBD1. Germline lookup yields CDR1 SGHRS and CDR2 YFSETQ. Trimming cost V 2 bases and J 3 bases; bases outside gene matches: 6. The CDR3 totals 15 residues. The CDR3 region has the DNA TGCGCCAGCAGCTTAACAGGGGGCTTTGGCTACGAGCAGTACTTC. This codes for CASSLTGGFGYEQYF.

V gene TRBV19 combines with J gene TRBJ2-7; no reliable D call. Trimming shortened V by 4 bases and J by 5 bases, and 15 bases separated the two germline ends. The CDR3 runs to 14 residues. CDR1 and CDR2 (germline): LNHDA, SQIVND (reference sequence). The CDR3: CASSRIRRGDEQYF. For the CDR3, the DNA is TGTGCCAGTAGTAGGATAAGGAGAGGCGACGAGCAGTACTTC. Combining the CDR3 with reference TRBV19 and TRBJ2-7 gives the whole variable domain DGGITQSPKYLFRKEGQNVTLSCEQNLNHDAMYWYRQDPGQGLRLIYYSQIVNDFQKGDIAEGYSVSREKKESFPLTVTSAQKNPTAFYLCASSRIRRGDEQYFGPGTRLTVT.

The chain combines TRBV2 with TRBJ2-1; D is possibly TRBD2 (6 bases). This CDR3 has 11 residues. V was pared by 8 bases and J by 10 bases, with 12 bases between. The germline V gene encodes CDR1 SNHLY and CDR2 FYNNEI. The CDR3 nucleotides read TGTGCCAGCTCAACTAGCCCGGAGCAGTTCTTC. Translated, it gives CASSTSPEQFF.

This clone was found once. The rearrangement uses TRBV9 and TRBJ2-1; TRBD2 matches 11 bases. Germline V gene sequence: CDR1 SGDLS, CDR2 YYNGEE. The CDR3 length is 15 residues. V trimming: 5 bases; J trimming: 8 bases; junction bases outside the gene matches: 9. The CDR3 DNA reads as TGTGCCAGCAGTGCTACTAGCGGGAGAATCGATGAGCAGTTCTTC. The encoded protein is CASSATSGRIDEQFF.

V and J are TRBV18 and TRBJ1-4; 7 bases agree with TRBD1. CDR3 length equals 14 residues. Germline values: CDR1 KGHSH, CDR2 LQKENI. Trimming at V came to 3 bases and at J to 3 bases, leaving 1 base not matched to a gene. The CDR3 sequence: CASSPRGANEKLFF. The CDR3 nucleotides read TGTGCCAGCTCACCCAGGGGGGCTAATGAAAAACTGTTTTTT.

This clone was found once. The chain recombines TRBV28 with TRBJ1-1; maybe TRBD1 (5 bases). Germline CDR1 MDHEN, CDR2 SYDVKM. V was shortened by 7 bases and J by 1 base, with 16 bases between the two germline ends. CDR3 length: 15 amino acids. As DNA, the CDR3 is TGTGCCAGCACTATCAGACAGTTTGCGAACACTGAAGCTTTCTTT. The encoded protein is CASTIRQFANTEAFF.

The chain recombines TRBV9 with TRBJ1-2; 9 positions match TRBD1. Germline V CDR1 and CDR2: SGDLS, YYNGEE. This CDR3 region has 12 residues. The J segment lost 10 bases and the V segment lost 2 bases, leaving 3 bases of the junction unmatched. As DNA, the CDR3 is TGTGCCAGCAGCGTGGGACAGGGTCTCTACACCTTC. Its translation: CASSVGQGLYTF.

The J gene is TRBJ2-7, the V gene TRBV7-2; tentative D call: TRBD1 (6 bases). V gave up 5 bases and J gave up 0 bases, with 17 bases separating them. Per germline, CDR1 SGHTA and CDR2 FQGNSA. This CDR3 spans 16 amino acids. The CDR3 DNA reads as TGTGCCAGCAGCATCACAGGGTCGGGGCTCTCCTACGAGCAGTACTTC. Protein: CASSITGSGLSYEQYF.

The J gene is TRBJ1-1, the V gene TRBV15; D uncertain. V lost 1 base and J lost 7, with 10 bases in between. The CDR3 runs 13 residues. The germline V gene has CDR1 LNHNV and CDR2 YYDKDF (reference sequence). The CDR3 protein is CATSRGGVVEAFF. Here the CDR3 DNA reads TGTGCCACCAGCAGAGGCGGGGTGGTTGAAGCTTTCTTT. Looking up the rest from reference TRBV15 and TRBJ1-1 gives the full variable domain: DAMVIQNPRYQVTQFGKPVTLSCSQTLNHNVMYWYQQKSSQAPKLLFHYYDKDFNNEADTPDNFQSRRPNTSFCFLDIRSPGLGDTAMYLCATSRGGVVEAFFGQGTRLTVV.

About this clone itself: A read error may produce the germline difference seen at one junction end. V usage is TRBV30 and J usage is TRBJ2-6; tentatively, D is TRBD1 (6 bases). The CDR3 runs to 17 residues. The germline V gene encodes CDR1 GTSNPN and CDR2 SVGIG (reference sequence). CDR3: CAWSAKQGSSGANGLTF. For the CDR3, the DNA is TGTGCCTGGAGTGCTAAACAGGGATCCTCTGGGGCCAACGGCCTGACTTTC.

This clone was seen only a few times. The chain joins TRBV6-1 to TRBJ2-7; TRBD1 matches 7 bases. J lost 2 bases, V lost 6 bases, and 7 bases had no gene match. Per germline, CDR1 MNHNS and CDR2 SASEGT. The CDR3 totals 14 residues. The CDR3 loop reads CASRSDRAPYEQYF. In DNA form, the CDR3 reads TGTGCCAGCAGAAGCGACAGGGCGCCCTACGAGCAGTACTTC.

V and J are TRBV27 and TRBJ2-2; D perhaps matches TRBD2 (5 bases). V lost 10 bases and J 7 bases, leaving 13 bases between the germline ends. The germline V gene encodes CDR1 MNHEY and CDR2 SMNVEV (reference sequence). The CDR3 has 12 amino acids. The CDR3 spells CANRGFVGELFF. CDR3 sequence (DNA): TGTGCCAACCGAGGGTTTGTCGGGGAGCTGTTTTTT.

The chain is built from TRBV5-1 and TRBJ2-3; 8 bases map to TRBD2. This CDR3 region has 15 residues. The ends lost 1 base at V and 2 bases at J; junction bases unmatched: 3. CDR1 is SGHRS, CDR2 YFSETQ, per germline. CDR3 nucleotides: TGCGCCAGCAGCTTGTTAGCGGGGACCACAGATACGCAGTATTTT. Amino acid sequence: CASSLLAGTTDTQYF.

V usage is TRBV6-6 and J usage is TRBJ2-1, with TRBD2 as a possible D gene (6 bases). Trimming shortened V by 9 bases and J by 5 bases, and 8 bases separated the two germline ends. CDR1 is MNHNY, CDR2 SVGAGI, per germline (reference sequence). The CDR3 is 11 residues long. The CDR3 sequence: CASRENNEQFF. In DNA, the CDR3 is TGTGCCAGTCGGGAGAACAATGAGCAGTTCTTC.

This chain joins TRBV9 and TRBJ2-3; D is unresolved. Germline V gives CDR1 SGDLS, CDR2 YYNGEE. The CDR3 loop spans 12 amino acids. Between the trimmed V and J ends, which lost 0 bases and 6 bases, there was a span of 5 bases. The CDR3, as DNA: TGTGCCAGCAGCGTAGCCGAGGATACGCAGTATTTT. Translation gives CASSVAEDTQYF.